This T cell receptor (beta chain) was captured by sequencing in a study of blood T cells in healthy people across ages. Each donor's blood draw was ten milliliters of peripheral blood. No fewer than 5.5 micrograms of total RNA were isolated from every sample. In regard to this clonotype: Its target is not known.

Then a second PCR, running roughly 7 to 11 cycles, was carried out with a sample-barcoded 5' primer and a J-beta primer mix. Every cDNA molecule carried a tag from a template-switch adaptor bearing 12 random nucleotides. TCRdb redid the calling of the 5' RACE reads with MiXCR, one entry per CDR3 protein. The table records around 1.5 million distinct CDR3 sequences, around 59% of them present only once. From germline, CDR1 is SGHRS and CDR2 YFSETQ. V shed 0 bases and J shed 13 bases, with 13 bases lying between them. The CDR3 loop spans 12 amino acids. Overall study results and limits: Significant beta diversity loss was already apparent by age approximately 37, declining roughly linearly.

The clonotype originates from a young man in good health. The V and J genes are TRBV5-1 and TRBJ2-5, with TRBD2 as a possible D gene (6 bases). The sequenced sample consisted of blood. As DNA, the CDR3 is TGCGCCAGCAGCTTGGGTCTCGGGAGAGGGTACTTC. It specifies CASSLGLGRGYF. The full variable domain, with the rest looked up from reference TRBV5-1 and TRBJ2-5, is KAGVTQTPRYLIKTRGQQVTLSCSPISGHRSVSWYQQTPGQGLQFLFEYFSETQRNKGNFPGRFSGRQFSNSRSEMNVSTLELGDSALYLCASSLGLGRGYFGPGTRLLVL.